These 25 T cell receptor beta chains were sequenced from one sample in a study of cytotoxic CD8 clonotypes in ibrutinib-treated CLL. Only in-frame clones appear in the TCRdb table, and some are missing; sequencing was by immunoSEQ multiplex PCR. Among around 60,000 clones, around 68% were seen once, and the ten largest hold 43%. This material consisted of PBMCs, taken after 12 months of ibrutinib treatment. Receptors originate from a human donor with chronic lymphocytic leukemia.

The J gene is TRBJ2-1, the V gene TRBV25-1, with 11 bases identical to TRBD2. Germline values: CDR1 MGHDK, CDR2 SYGVNS. Trimming cost V 0 bases and J 7 bases; bases outside gene matches: 8. CDR3 length: 17 residues. CDR3 protein: CASSEYFLAGGGNEQFF. The DNA of the CDR3 is TGTGCCAGCAGTGAATACTTCCTAGCGGGAGGTGGGAATGAGCAGTTCTTC.

This chain joins TRBV15 and TRBJ2-4, with 10 bases fitting TRBD1. Germline CDR1 and CDR2: LNHNV and YYDKDF (reference sequence). V lost 4 bases to trimming and J lost 8 bases; unmatched junction nucleotides: 8. This CDR3 region has 15 residues. This chain's CDR3 is CATSTLTGGLDIQYF. CDR3 nucleotide sequence: TGTGCCACCAGCACCCTGACAGGGGGCTTGGACATTCAGTACTTC.

The V call is TRBV29-1, the J call TRBJ2-7, with D perhaps matching TRBD1 (5 bases). This CDR3 is 12 amino acids long. The V and J ends lost 5 bases and 3 bases respectively, with 11 bases between them. Germline CDR1 SQVTM, CDR2 ANQGSEA. The CDR3 reads CSVYRPGYEQYF. The CDR3 nucleotides are TGCAGCGTTTACAGGCCGGGCTACGAGCAGTACTTC.

CDR3 nucleotides: TGTGCCAGCAGTTTAAACTACCCAGCTTACGAGCAGTACTTC. Its translation: CASSLNYPAYEQYF. The chain links TRBV27 to TRBJ2-7; D gene unclear. Trimming cost V 2 bases and J 4 bases, with 12 bases left between them. The CDR3 consists of 14 residues. From germline, CDR1 is MNHEY and CDR2 SMNVEV (reference sequence).

This chain uses TRBV13 with TRBJ2-2, with D possibly matching TRBD2 (5 bases). Trimming took 0 bases from V and 2 from J, leaving 13 bases between them. This CDR3 is 17 amino acids long. Germline values: CDR1 PRHDT, CDR2 FYEKMQ (reference sequence). CDR3 sequence: CASSLGLRLQNTGELFF. The CDR3 coding sequence is TGTGCCAGCAGCTTAGGCCTAAGACTACAAAACACCGGGGAGCTGTTTTTT.

The chain is built from TRBV20-1 and TRBJ2-1, with 7 bases aligning to TRBD2. The CDR3 runs to 11 residues. CDR1 and CDR2 (germline): DFQATT, SNEGSKA (reference sequence). V shed 5 bases, J shed 9 bases, and the junction held 4 bases outside the gene matches. CDR3 nucleotides: TGCAGTGCTGACTCGGGGGGTGAGCAGTTCTTC. Residues: CSADSGGEQFF.

The V gene is TRBV9, the J gene TRBJ2-1; 10 bases are a match to TRBD2. The germline V gene has CDR1 SGDLS and CDR2 YYNGEE. With 0 bases clipped from V and 5 bases from J, the junction kept 20 bases outside the gene matches. The CDR3 runs 21 residues. The CDR3 sequence is CASSVGHLWGTSGRADNEQFF. The CDR3 coding sequence is TGTGCCAGCAGCGTAGGTCATTTGTGGGGTACCAGCGGGAGGGCCGACAATGAGCAGTTCTTC.

The chain employs TRBV7-3 and TRBJ1-1, with no clear D. Per germline, CDR1 SGHTA and CDR2 FQGTGA. CDR3 length equals 13 residues. Trimming took 4 bases from V and 1 from J, leaving 7 bases between them. CDR3 DNA: TGTGCCAGCAGCTCTCAGGAGAACACTGAAGCTTTCTTT. Residues: CASSSQENTEAFF. Using reference TRBV7-3 and TRBJ1-1 for the parts outside the CDR3, the full variable domain is GAGVSQTPSNKVTEKGKYVELRCDPISGHTALYWYRQSLGQGPEFLIYFQGTGAADDSGLPNDRFFAVRPEGSVSTLKIQRTERGDSAVYLCASSSQENTEAFFGQGTRLTVV.

This rearrangement joins TRBV29-1 to TRBJ2-3; D not certain. Trimming left V 3 bases short and J 0 bases short, with 10 bases between. This CDR3 contains 14 residues. CDR1 and CDR2 (germline): SQVTM, ANQGSEA. In DNA form, the CDR3 reads TGCAGCGTTGAGGACGGATTTAGCACAGATACGCAGTATTTT. Encoded protein: CSVEDGFSTDTQYF.

The chain is built from TRBV4-3 and TRBJ1-1, with D possibly TRBD1 on 5 matching bases. Germline-derived CDR1 and CDR2 are LGHNA and YSLEER. Trimming took off 1 base at V and 1 base at J, with 10 bases between the two ends. This CDR3 spans 15 amino acids. The CDR3, as DNA: TGCGCCAGCAGCCAAGTGACAGTCTCGAACACTGAAGCTTTCTTT. Its translation is CASSQVTVSNTEAFF.

The rearrangement joins TRBV6-1 to TRBJ2-2; D ambiguous. There are 13 residues in the CDR3. Germline V gives CDR1 MNHNS, CDR2 SASEGT. V lost 2 bases and J lost 7, with 8 bases in between. The CDR3 DNA is TGTGCCAGCAGTGAATACGAGTTCGGGGAGCTGTTTTTT. Translating gives CASSEYEFGELFF.

The rearrangement uses TRBV2 and TRBJ1-1; 9 bases fit TRBD1. Germline V lookup: CDR1 SNHLY, CDR2 FYNNEI. The CDR3 has 13 amino acids. V lost 6 bases and J lost 5; bases outside the gene matches: 4. CDR3 DNA sequence: TGTGCCAGCAGGGACAGGGGAGGGACTGAAGCTTTCTTT. This translates into CASRDRGGTEAFF.

The chain recombines TRBV5-1 with TRBJ2-5; D is uncertain. The CDR3 length is 12 residues. Trimming removed 4 bases at V and 0 bases at J, with 4 bases between. CDR1 SGHRS and CDR2 YFSETQ come from the germline V gene. The CDR3 coding sequence is TGCGCCAGCAGCAGGGACCAAGAGACCCAGTACTTC. Residues: CASSRDQETQYF.

The rearrangement joins TRBV15 to TRBJ2-7; tentatively, D is TRBD1 (6 bases). V lost 0 bases to trimming and J lost 5 bases, with 14 bases between them. The length of the CDR3 is 15 residues. Germline lookup yields CDR1 LNHNV and CDR2 YYDKDF (reference sequence). The CDR3 coding sequence is TGTGCCACCAGCAGAGATGCCGGCAGGGGAGACGAGCAGTACTTC. Translation: CATSRDAGRGDEQYF.

This clone was found once. V and J are TRBV30 and TRBJ2-1, with D perhaps TRBD1 (5 bases). There are 15 residues in the CDR3. With 3 bases removed from V and 7 bases from J, the gap between germline ends came to 19 bases. Germline V gene data show CDR1 as GTSNPN and CDR2 as SVGIG (reference sequence). This chain's CDR3 is CAWSKISGGANEQFF. The CDR3 DNA reads as TGTGCCTGGAGCAAAATTTCAGGTGGGGCAAATGAGCAGTTCTTC.

A word on this clone: This sample includes further DNA sequences coding for the same CDR3. The chain carries TRBV6-1 and TRBJ1-5; D possibly corresponds to TRBD1 (6 bases). V lost 2 bases and J 3 bases, leaving 17 bases between the germline ends. The V gene's germline CDR1 is MNHNS and CDR2 SASEGT. The CDR3 is 17 residues long. The CDR3 DNA is TGTGCCAGCAGTGAAAGGACGGGGGGCCGGAACAATCAGCCCCAGCATTTT. This translates into CASSERTGGRNNQPQHF.

The DNA for the CDR3 is TGTGCCAGCAGCTTCGGGGATACGCAGTATTTT. Translation: CASSFGDTQYF. The genes are TRBV7-9 and TRBJ2-3; D not resolved. Between the trimmed V and J ends, which lost 3 bases and 6 bases, there was a span of 4 bases. CDR3 length: 11 amino acids. The germline gives CDR1 SEHNR, CDR2 FQNEAQ (reference sequence).

This clone is a singleton in its sample. The genes are TRBV7-2 and TRBJ2-7; D is perhaps TRBD2 (6 bases). CDR1 is SGHTA and CDR2 is FQGNSA in the germline V gene. This CDR3 region has 12 residues. Trimming took 5 bases from V and 6 from J, leaving 11 bases between them. The CDR3 nucleotides are TGTGCCAGCAGCCCTCGGAGGGGCGAGCAGTACTTC. It encodes CASSPRRGEQYF.

This clone was picked up a small number of times. V gene TRBV6-5 combines with J gene TRBJ2-7; D is possibly TRBD2 (6 bases). Germline lookup yields CDR1 MNHEY and CDR2 SVGAGI. The V and J ends lost 7 bases and 3 bases respectively, with 19 bases between them. This CDR3 spans 15 amino acids. CDR3 nucleotide sequence: TGTGCCAGCACCACGGCTACGACGGGAGTCTACGAGCAGTACTTC. Encoded protein: CASTTATTGVYEQYF.

The rearrangement uses TRBV20-1 and TRBJ2-7; a possible D gene is TRBD2 (6 bases). V was shortened by 2 bases and J by 5 bases, with 7 bases between the two germline ends. The germline V gene has CDR1 DFQATT and CDR2 SNEGSKA (reference sequence). This CDR3 is built from 11 residues. The CDR3: CSARTGDEQYF. CDR3 bases: TGCAGTGCTAGAACGGGGGACGAGCAGTACTTC.

In nucleotides, the CDR3 is TGTGCCAGCAGTTCCAGCGGGTTGAACACCGGGGAGCTGTTTTTT. Amino acid sequence: CASSSSGLNTGELFF. The V gene is TRBV5-4, the J gene TRBJ2-2; tentatively, D is TRBD2 (6 bases). Deletions cut 5 bases from V and 1 base from J, with 12 bases between. The CDR3 runs 15 residues. Germline values: CDR1 SGHNT, CDR2 YYREEE (reference sequence).

The chain joins TRBV4-3 to TRBJ2-2; perhaps TRBD2 as D (6 bases). Germline V gene lookup returns CDR1 LGHNA and CDR2 YSLEER. The V gene lost 0 bases and the J gene lost 6 bases, with 23 bases spanning the gap. The CDR3 has 19 amino acids. The CDR3 protein is CASSQDTRRGGGSPGELFF. CDR3 nucleotide sequence: TGCGCCAGCAGCCAAGATACAAGGAGGGGTGGAGGGAGTCCCGGGGAGCTGTTTTTT.

The genes are TRBV6-6 and TRBJ2-1; D remains unclear. This CDR3 has 14 residues. Germline CDR1 reads MNHNY; CDR2 reads SVGAGI (reference sequence). Deletions cut 2 bases from V and 3 bases from J, with 8 bases between. CDR3 nucleotides: TGTGCCAGCAGTTACCTTTTGGGCTACAATGAGCAGTTCTTC. It specifies CASSYLLGYNEQFF.

In its sample, this clone was seen a few times. This chain uses TRBV5-4 with TRBJ2-1, with unresolved D. CDR1 SGHNT and CDR2 YYREEE come from the germline V gene (reference sequence). V was pared by 4 bases and J by 5 bases, with 10 bases between. CDR3 length equals 13 residues. CDR3 bases: TGTGCCAGCAGCGAACAAGTCAACAATGAGCAGTTCTTC. It specifies CASSEQVNNEQFF. Combining the CDR3 with reference TRBV5-4 and TRBJ2-1 gives the whole variable domain ETGVTQSPTHLIKTRGQQVTLRCSSQSGHNTVSWYQQALGQGPQFIFQYYREEENGRGNFPPRFSGLQFPNYSSELNVNALELDDSALYLCASSEQVNNEQFFGPGTRLTVL.

This clone turned up a few times. This sequence joins TRBV11-2 and TRBJ1-5; D unresolved. CDR1 and CDR2 from the germline V gene are SGHAT and FQNNGV. Trimming cost V 0 bases and J 11 bases, with 11 bases left between them. The CDR3 has 13 amino acids. CDR3 loop: CASSLDIQSAQHF. DNA of the CDR3: TGTGCCAGCAGCTTAGATATCCAGTCCGCCCAGCATTTT.